The 10 T cell receptor beta chains below come from one sample, sequenced in a study of technical replicates of blood from a few donors. The data were produced by immunoSEQ multiplex PCR, yet TCRdb's version contains in-frame clones alone and is incomplete. This sample carries about 79,000 clones, 75% to 95% of them seen once, and the ten largest clones take 0.3% to 0.45%. The source material was T cells isolated from PBMCs. Receptor source: a human donor in good health. Some clones in this sample may be carry-over from other donors' samples.

The gene calls are TRBV5-1 and TRBJ1-2, with 7 bases aligning to TRBD1. Trimming cost V 4 bases and J 6 bases; bases outside gene matches: 12. The CDR3 runs 15 residues. Germline CDR1 reads SGHRS; CDR2 reads YFSETQ. The CDR3 spells CASSADRLGRNGYTF. The CDR3, as DNA: TGCGCCAGCAGCGCGGACAGGTTGGGGAGAAATGGCTACACCTTC.

V and J are TRBV5-1 and TRBJ1-2, with a tentative D call TRBD1 (6 bases). The CDR3 covers 13 residues. CDR1 is SGHRS, CDR2 YFSETQ, per germline. Trimming left V 2 bases short and J 5 bases short, with 10 bases between. The CDR3 region is CASSFEQGYGYTF. In DNA, the CDR3 is TGCGCCAGCAGCTTTGAACAGGGTTATGGCTACACCTTC.

This chain links TRBV6-1 with TRBJ2-5; a weak D match, TRBD2 (5 bases). The V gene lost 7 bases and the J gene lost 5 bases, with 17 bases spanning the gap. Per germline, CDR1 MNHNS and CDR2 SASEGT. The CDR3 consists of 14 residues. The CDR3 here is CASKPGSHGETQYF. As DNA, the CDR3 is TGTGCCAGCAAACCGGGATCGCACGGGGAGACCCAGTACTTC.

This sequence joins TRBV27 and TRBJ1-4, with 7 bases lining up with TRBD1. This CDR3 comprises 14 residues. V shed 2 bases, J shed 8 bases, and the junction held 5 bases outside the gene matches. Germline V gene data show CDR1 as MNHEY and CDR2 as SMNVEV (reference sequence). The CDR3 spells CASSLRQGGEKLFF. The CDR3 nucleotides are TGTGCCAGCAGTTTACGACAGGGCGGCGAAAAACTGTTTTTT. Using reference TRBV27 and TRBJ1-4 for the parts outside the CDR3, the full variable domain is EAQVTQNPRYLITVTGKKLTVTCSQNMNHEYMSWYRQDPGLGLRQIYYSMNVEVTDKGDVPEGYKVSRKEKRNFPLILESPSPNQTSLYFCASSLRQGGEKLFFGSGTQLSVL.

This chain uses TRBV12-5 with TRBJ1-6; D is undetermined. Germline V gives CDR1 LGHNT, CDR2 FRNRAP. The CDR3 has 13 residues. V lost 6 bases and J lost 8, with 11 bases in between. CDR3 loop: CASGHSADSPLHF. The DNA of the CDR3 is TGTGCTAGTGGCCACTCAGCGGATTCACCCCTCCACTTT.

V is TRBV6-1 and J is TRBJ2-2; 7 bases match TRBD2. Germline trimming cut 1 base from V and 0 bases from J; bases unmatched to any gene: 2. Germline lookup yields CDR1 MNHNS and CDR2 SASEGT. The CDR3 contains 16 residues. The CDR3 DNA reads TGTGCCAGCAGTGAAGTAACTAGCGCGAACACCGGGGAGCTGTTTTTT. This encodes CASSEVTSANTGELFF.

This clone was observed once. The gene calls are TRBV29-1 and TRBJ1-1, with a weak D call TRBD1 (6 bases). This CDR3 has 13 amino acids. V lost 3 bases to trimming and J lost 5 bases, with 13 bases between them. Germline CDR1 and CDR2: SQVTM and ANQGSEA. The CDR3 bases are TGCAGCGTTGAGAACAGGGTGGGGACTGAAGCTTTCTTT. Protein product: CSVENRVGTEAFF.

CDR3 in DNA: TGTGCCATCAGTGAGCGGTTGAGCAATCAGCCCCAGCATTTT. Its translation is CAISERLSNQPQHF. This chain uses TRBV10-3 with TRBJ1-5; D call uncertain. The CDR3 is 14 residues long. Trimming cost V 2 bases and J 1 base, with 6 bases left between them. Germline V gene sequence: CDR1 ENHRY, CDR2 SYGVKD.

J is TRBJ2-2 and V is TRBV27; D is possibly TRBD1 (6 bases). Trimming shortened V by 2 bases and J by 1 base, and 17 bases separated the two germline ends. The CDR3 spans 18 residues. Germline lookup yields CDR1 MNHEY and CDR2 SMNVEV (reference sequence). DNA of the CDR3: TGTGCCAGCAGTTTAGGGTTCTTGGGGGCGGAGAACACCGGGGAGCTGTTTTTT. Protein sequence: CASSLGFLGAENTGELFF.

The genes are TRBV15 and TRBJ2-2, with 11 nucleotides matching TRBD2. After removal of 4 bases from V and 3 bases from J, the junction contained 13 bases not matched to a gene. Germline V gives CDR1 LNHNV, CDR2 YYDKDF (reference sequence). The CDR3 runs 19 residues. CDR3: CATSTPSGRISEYTGELFF. The CDR3 DNA is TGTGCCACCAGCACACCTAGCGGGAGGATTTCGGAGTACACCGGGGAGCTGTTTTTT.